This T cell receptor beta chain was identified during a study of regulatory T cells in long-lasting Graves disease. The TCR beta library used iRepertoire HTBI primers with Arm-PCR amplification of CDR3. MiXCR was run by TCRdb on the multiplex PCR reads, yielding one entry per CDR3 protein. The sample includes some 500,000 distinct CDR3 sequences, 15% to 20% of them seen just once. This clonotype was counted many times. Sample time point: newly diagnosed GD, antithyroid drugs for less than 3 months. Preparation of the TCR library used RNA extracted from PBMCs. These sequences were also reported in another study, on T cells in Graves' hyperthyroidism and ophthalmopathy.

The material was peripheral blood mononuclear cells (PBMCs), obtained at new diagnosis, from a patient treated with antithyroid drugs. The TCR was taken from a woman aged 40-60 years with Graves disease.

The CDR3 region is CAWNIQGSSSYNSPLHF. The CDR3 DNA is TGTGCCTGGAACATACAGGGTTCAAGCTCCTATAATTCACCCCTCCACTTT. This chain links TRBV30 with TRBJ1-6, with D perhaps matching TRBD1 (6 bases). The V and J ends lost 4 bases and 0 bases respectively, with 16 bases between them. The length of the CDR3 is 17 residues. The germline V gene encodes CDR1 GTSNPN and CDR2 SVGIG (reference sequence).